The next 16 T cell receptor beta chains were all read from a single sample in a study of blood T cell repertoires in COVID-19. The data were produced by immunoSEQ multiplex PCR, yet TCRdb's version contains in-frame clones alone and is incomplete. Of roughly 160,000 clones in the sample, roughly 86% are singletons; the top ten hold 0.99%. Sequenced material: peripheral blood. The receptor source for this set is a man aged 18 to 30 with acute or convalescent COVID-19.

The rearrangement joins TRBV14 to TRBJ1-3; D ambiguous. The CDR3 length is 15 residues. Deletions cut 1 base from V and 0 bases from J, with 7 bases between. Germline V gene data show CDR1 as SGHDN and CDR2 as FVKESK. The CDR3 is CASSQAWSSGNTIYF. The CDR3 DNA reads TGTGCCAGCAGCCAAGCCTGGAGCTCTGGAAACACCATATATTTT.

This clone was seen once. This chain uses TRBV7-3 with TRBJ2-1; the match to TRBD2 covers 8 bases. This CDR3 is 13 amino acids long. Germline CDR1 is SGHTA and CDR2 is FQGTGA. Trimming removed 5 bases from V and 7 bases from J; junction bases left unmatched: 4. CDR3 coding DNA: TGTGCCAGCAGCATGACTAGCGCGAATGAGCAGTTCTTC. Residues: CASSMTSANEQFF.

The gene calls are TRBV6-5 and TRBJ2-5; TRBD1 is a possible D gene (5 bases). Trimming pared 3 bases from V and 2 bases from J, leaving 10 bases between. This CDR3 is 14 amino acids long. CDR1 MNHEY and CDR2 SVGAGI come from the germline V gene. As DNA, the CDR3 is TGTGCCAGCAGTTATAGCCAGGGACAAGAGACCCAGTACTTC. Protein sequence: CASSYSQGQETQYF.

V usage is TRBV12-5 and J usage is TRBJ1-2; 9 nucleotides align to TRBD1. The CDR3 has 16 amino acids. With V trimmed by 0 bases and J by 7 bases, 9 bases remained unmatched. Per germline, CDR1 LGHNT and CDR2 FRNRAP. CDR3 loop: CASGLVPSGQGSGYTF. The CDR3 DNA follows: TGTGCTAGTGGTTTGGTACCCTCGGGACAGGGATCTGGCTACACCTTC.

The V and J genes are TRBV25-1 and TRBJ1-6; D is uncertain. Germline V gene data show CDR1 as MGHDK and CDR2 as SYGVNS. The germline V and J ends were trimmed by 7 bases and 3 bases, with 13 bases remaining between them. CDR3 length: 15 residues. The CDR3 region is CASIRPRGYNSPLHF. The CDR3 DNA sequence: TGTGCCAGCATCCGACCCCGGGGCTATAATTCACCCCTCCACTTT.

The CDR3 sequence is CASSLMTSGLAVQETQYF. The CDR3 DNA sequence: TGTGCCAGCAGCTTAATGACTTCGGGACTAGCGGTTCAAGAGACCCAGTACTTC. This rearrangement joins TRBV7-9 to TRBJ2-5, with 11 bases that match TRBD2. This CDR3 has 18 amino acids. Germline V gene sequence: CDR1 SEHNR, CDR2 FQNEAQ (reference sequence). V dropped 2 bases and J dropped 2; count of bases not matched to a gene: 10.

This clone was counted a few times. The chain carries TRBV7-9 and TRBJ1-1; possible D gene TRBD1, 6 bases. V was pared by 6 bases and J by 2 bases, with 10 bases between. The CDR3 runs 13 residues. Germline CDR1 and CDR2: SEHNR and FQNEAQ (reference sequence). The DNA of the CDR3 is TGTGCCAGCAGGTCAGGGGTTAACACTGAAGCTTTCTTT. Translation: CASRSGVNTEAFF.

Only one count was recorded for this clone. The chain links TRBV7-6 to TRBJ1-3; D may be TRBD1 (5 bases). V lost 5 bases and J lost 2, with 16 bases in between. The length of the CDR3 is 16 residues. Germline V lookup: CDR1 SGHVS, CDR2 FNYEAQ. The CDR3 DNA reads TGTGCCAGCAGCAACACACACAGGCATACTGGAAACACCATATATTTT. This gives the protein CASSNTHRHTGNTIYF.

J is TRBJ1-6 and V is TRBV28; no clear D gene. CDR3 length: 13 residues. Per the germline V gene, CDR1 is MDHEN and CDR2 is SYDVKM. Trimming removed 6 bases from V and 6 bases from J, with 9 bases in between. CDR3 nucleotides: TGTGCCAGCAGGACTAATACTAATTCACCCCTCCACTTT. It specifies CASRTNTNSPLHF.

V and J are TRBV6-6 and TRBJ2-7; 9 bases line up with TRBD1. The CDR3 extends over 14 amino acids. From germline, CDR1 is MNHNY and CDR2 SVGAGI (reference sequence). The V and J ends lost 2 bases and 3 bases, in that order; junction bases with no gene match: 2. The CDR3 protein is CASSYTTGGYEQYV. In DNA, the CDR3 is TGTGCCAGCAGTTACACGACAGGGGGCTACGAGCAGTACGTC.

This clone was seen a single time. V gene TRBV2 combines with J gene TRBJ2-7; maybe TRBD1 (5 bases). This CDR3 comprises 14 residues. CDR1 is SNHLY, CDR2 FYNNEI, per germline. V was shortened by 5 bases and J by 4 bases, with 15 bases between the two germline ends. The CDR3, as DNA: TGTGCCAGCAGTTCTCGCAGGGAATCTTACGAGCAGTACGTC. Its translation: CASSSRRESYEQYV.

This sequence joins TRBV2 and TRBJ1-6; 7 nucleotides line up with TRBD1. The CDR3 spans 15 residues. Germline V gives CDR1 SNHLY, CDR2 FYNNEI. Losses at the gene ends were 6 bases for V and 6 bases for J; bases not matched to a gene: 8. The DNA for the CDR3 is TGTGCCAGCAGCCTAGGACAGGATCCTAATTCACCCCTCCACTTT. It codes for CASSLGQDPNSPLHF.

The count of this clone is one. The V and J genes are TRBV7-9 and TRBJ2-5; 11 bases map to TRBD1. J gave up 3 bases and V 4 bases, and 4 bases lay outside the gene matches. Per germline, CDR1 SEHNR and CDR2 FQNEAQ (reference sequence). There are 15 residues in the CDR3. The CDR3 sequence: CASSWGTGGKETQYF. Written as DNA, the CDR3 is TGTGCCAGCAGCTGGGGGACAGGGGGAAAAGAGACCCAGTACTTC.

The gene calls are TRBV7-9 and TRBJ2-7; TRBD1 matches 9 bases. The length of the CDR3 is 15 residues. CDR1 and CDR2 (germline): SEHNR, FQNEAQ (reference sequence). The V and J ends lost 5 bases and 0 bases, in that order; junction bases with no gene match: 5. The CDR3 sequence is CASSRGQGASYEQYF. CDR3 in DNA: TGTGCCAGCAGCCGGGGACAGGGAGCCTCCTACGAGCAGTACTTC.

The rearrangement joins TRBV11-3 to TRBJ2-3; the D gene is possibly TRBD1 (5 bases). With 5 bases removed from V and 1 base from J, the gap between germline ends came to 28 bases. The CDR3 is made up of 20 amino acids. Germline loops: CDR1 SGHNT, CDR2 YENEEA. The CDR3 loop reads CASSQQDTGYPYRGTDTQYF. The CDR3 nucleotides are TGTGCCAGCAGCCAACAGGATACAGGATACCCGTATAGAGGCACAGATACGCAGTATTTT.

V gene TRBV2 combines with J gene TRBJ1-4, with TRBD1 matching over 9 bases. The germline V gene has CDR1 SNHLY and CDR2 FYNNEI. There are 14 residues in the CDR3. The V and J ends lost 5 bases and 7 bases, in that order; junction bases with no gene match: 5. This chain's CDR3 is CASSWTGALEKLFF. The DNA of the CDR3 is TGTGCCAGCAGTTGGACAGGGGCGCTTGAAAAACTGTTTTTT.